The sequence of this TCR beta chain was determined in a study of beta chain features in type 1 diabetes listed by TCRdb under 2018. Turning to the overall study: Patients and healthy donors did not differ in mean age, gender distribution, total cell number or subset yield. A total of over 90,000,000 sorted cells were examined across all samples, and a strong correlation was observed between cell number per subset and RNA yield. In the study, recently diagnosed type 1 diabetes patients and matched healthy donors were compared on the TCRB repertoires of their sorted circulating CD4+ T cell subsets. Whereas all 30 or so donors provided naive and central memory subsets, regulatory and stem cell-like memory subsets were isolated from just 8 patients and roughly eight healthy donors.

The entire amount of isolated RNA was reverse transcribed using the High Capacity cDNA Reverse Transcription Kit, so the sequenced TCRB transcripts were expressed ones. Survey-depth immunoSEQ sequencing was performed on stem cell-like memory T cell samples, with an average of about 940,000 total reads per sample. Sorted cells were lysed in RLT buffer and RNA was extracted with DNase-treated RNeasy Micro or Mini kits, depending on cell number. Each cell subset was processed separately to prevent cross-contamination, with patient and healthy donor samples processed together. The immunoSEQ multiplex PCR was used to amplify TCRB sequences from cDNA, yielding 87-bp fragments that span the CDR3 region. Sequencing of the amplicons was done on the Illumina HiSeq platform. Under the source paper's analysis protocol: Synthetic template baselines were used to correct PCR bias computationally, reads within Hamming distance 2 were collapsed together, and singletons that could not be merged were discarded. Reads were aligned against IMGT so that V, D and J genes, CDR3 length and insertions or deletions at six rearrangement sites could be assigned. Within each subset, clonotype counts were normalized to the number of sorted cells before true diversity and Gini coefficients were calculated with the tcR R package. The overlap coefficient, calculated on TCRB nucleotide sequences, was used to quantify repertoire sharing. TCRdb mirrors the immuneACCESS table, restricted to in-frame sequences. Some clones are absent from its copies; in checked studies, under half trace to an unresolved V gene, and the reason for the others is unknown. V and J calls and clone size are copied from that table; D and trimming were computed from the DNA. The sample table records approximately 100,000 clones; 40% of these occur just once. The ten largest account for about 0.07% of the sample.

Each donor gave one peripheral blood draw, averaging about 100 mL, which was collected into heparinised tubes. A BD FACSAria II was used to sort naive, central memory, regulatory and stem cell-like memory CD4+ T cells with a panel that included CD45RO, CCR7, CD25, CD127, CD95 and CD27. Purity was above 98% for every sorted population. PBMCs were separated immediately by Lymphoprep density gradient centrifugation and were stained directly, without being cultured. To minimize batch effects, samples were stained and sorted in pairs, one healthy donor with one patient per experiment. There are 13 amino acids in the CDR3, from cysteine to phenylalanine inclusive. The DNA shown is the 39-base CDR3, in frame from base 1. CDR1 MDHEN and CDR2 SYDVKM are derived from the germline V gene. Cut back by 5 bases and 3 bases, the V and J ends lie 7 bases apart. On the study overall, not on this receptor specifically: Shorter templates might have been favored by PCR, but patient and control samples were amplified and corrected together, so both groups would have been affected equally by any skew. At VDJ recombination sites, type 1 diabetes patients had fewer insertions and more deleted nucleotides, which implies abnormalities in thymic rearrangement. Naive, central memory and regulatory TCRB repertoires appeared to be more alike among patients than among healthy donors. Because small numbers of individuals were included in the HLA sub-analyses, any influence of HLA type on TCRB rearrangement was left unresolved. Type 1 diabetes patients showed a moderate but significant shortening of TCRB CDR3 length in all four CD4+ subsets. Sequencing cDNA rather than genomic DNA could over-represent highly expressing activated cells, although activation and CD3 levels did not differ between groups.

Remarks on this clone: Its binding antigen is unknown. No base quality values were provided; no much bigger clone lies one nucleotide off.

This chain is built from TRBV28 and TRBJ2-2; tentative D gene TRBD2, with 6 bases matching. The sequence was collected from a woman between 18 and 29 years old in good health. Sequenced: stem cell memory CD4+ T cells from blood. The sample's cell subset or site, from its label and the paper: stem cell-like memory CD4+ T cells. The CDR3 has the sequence CASSPGDTGELFF. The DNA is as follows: TGTGCCAGCAGTCCGGGGGACACCGGGGAGCTGTTTTTT.